The source of this T cell receptor beta chain is a study of blood T cell repertoires in COVID-19. The data were produced by immunoSEQ multiplex PCR, yet TCRdb's version contains in-frame clones alone and is incomplete. The sample includes 210,000 or so clones, nearly 90% seen only once; the top ten take approximately 12%. The sequencing sample was made of peripheral blood. The sequence was collected from a woman younger than 35 who had recovered from COVID-19.

CDR3 loop: CASSQGQETEAFF. In DNA, the CDR3 is TGTGCCAGCAGCCAAGGGCAGGAAACTGAAGCTTTCTTT. The J gene is TRBJ1-1, the V gene TRBV4-2; D not certain. In germline, CDR1 is LGHNA, CDR2 YNFKEQ. The CDR3 covers 13 residues. With 1 base removed from V and 5 bases from J, the gap between germline ends came to 8 bases.